This TCR beta chain was sequenced during a study of blood T cell repertoires in COVID-19. Study context: The origin of the acute and convalescent COVID-19 samples was the United States, Italy and Spain. Nucleic acid was either cDNA or gDNA, and it came from T cells, B-cell-depleted T cells, or PBMCs.

Per the authors' pipeline: Reference gene primer amplification in the assay estimated nucleated cell counts. Produced via immunoSEQ multiplex PCR; TCRdb's table is partial and in-frame only. The V and J calls and clone size were taken over from that table, and D and trimming were inferred from the DNA. The sample has over 200,000 clones; roughly 85% are singletons. The CDR3 totals 13 residues. With V trimmed by 6 bases and J by 3 bases, 2 bases remained unmatched. In germline, CDR1 is LGHNA, CDR2 YSLEER. This clone has a single count. The sample consisted of peripheral blood. The TCR was taken from a young man who had recovered from COVID-19. V usage is TRBV4-3 and J usage is TRBJ2-1, with 7 bases matching TRBD2. The CDR3 sequence: CASRASGYNEQFF. CDR3 DNA sequence: TGCGCCAGCAGGGCTAGCGGCTACAATGAGCAGTTCTTC.